The 24 T cell receptor beta chains in this list originate from one sample, sequenced in a study of read filtering for tumor transcriptome and immune sequencing. From about 400 ng of RNA, a library with molecular barcoded alpha/delta and beta/gamma adaptors was made. MiXCR, run by TCRdb on the reads, gives a single entry per CDR3 protein. The sample records approximately 45,000 distinct CDR3 sequences, roughly 20% being singletons. Input material: a population of CD138-negative cells sorted from bone marrow. The receptors derive from a donor at least 40 years old with multiple myeloma.

Turning to this clonotype: A much larger clone sits a single nucleotide away, making a read error possible. V gene TRBV7-9 combines with J gene TRBJ2-5; D is uncertain. CDR3 length: 12 residues. Germline CDR1 SEHNR, CDR2 FQNEAQ (reference sequence). The germline V and J ends were trimmed by 8 bases and 5 bases, with 12 bases remaining between them. The CDR3 DNA is TGTGCCAGCGGCCCTCGCGCCGAGACCCAGTACTTC. Translating it yields CASGPRAETQYF.

Ten or more counts support this clonotype. The J gene is TRBJ2-5, the V gene TRBV7-9, with TRBD2 matching 9 bases. Per germline, CDR1 SEHNR and CDR2 FQNEAQ (reference sequence). The CDR3 has 15 residues. V trimming: 6 bases; J trimming: 5 bases; junction bases outside the gene matches: 10. The CDR3 DNA follows: TGTGCCAGCAGTCCGATAGCGGGAGTTGGGGAGACCCAGTACTTC. Protein: CASSPIAGVGETQYF.

This clonotype appeared many times. The CDR3, as DNA: TGCAGCGTTGATAAGCAGGGGGCCTCCGGGGAGCTGTTTTTT. Protein: CSVDKQGASGELFF. The chain is built from TRBV29-1 and TRBJ2-2; 8 nucleotides align to TRBD1. This CDR3 region has 14 residues. V shed 3 bases and J 6 bases; nucleotides not matched to a gene: 6. CDR1 is SQVTM, CDR2 ANQGSEA, per germline.

This clonotype was picked up many times. V and J are TRBV3-1 and TRBJ2-7; tentatively, D is TRBD2 (6 bases). Germline CDR1 and CDR2: LGHDT and YNNKEL (reference sequence). CDR3 size: 16 residues. V lost 10 bases and J 1 base, leaving 23 bases between the germline ends. The CDR3, as DNA: TGTGCCACCCGGGGGATGGCAGGCAGGAATTCCTACGAGCAGTACTTC. It is translated as CATRGMAGRNSYEQYF.

On this clonotype itself: Relative to the germline gene, one junction end is altered; a read error may explain this. This rearrangement joins TRBV20-1 to TRBJ2-1; 7 bases line up with TRBD1. The CDR3 has 15 amino acids. The germline CDR1 and CDR2 sequences are DFQATT and SNEGSKA (reference sequence). CDR3 bases: TGCAGTGCCAAGGACAGGCTGAGCTCCTACAATGGGCAGTTCTTC. Translation: CSAKDRLSSYNGQFF.

This clonotype has at least ten counts. This chain uses TRBV6-1 with TRBJ2-7, with 7 bases aligning to TRBD1. Germline CDR1 MNHNS, CDR2 SASEGT. This CDR3 comprises 13 residues. Germline trimming cut 5 bases from V and 2 bases from J; bases unmatched to any gene: 3. This CDR3 reads CASSLQGTYEQYF. CDR3 DNA sequence: TGTGCCAGCAGTCTACAGGGGACCTACGAGCAGTACTTC.

Turning to this clonotype: This clone may be a read error of a much larger clone one base away. The chain has TRBV7-2 and TRBJ2-2; D unresolved. CDR3 length: 13 residues. Germline loops: CDR1 SGHTA, CDR2 FQGNSA. For the CDR3, the DNA is TGTGCCAGCAGCTTAGTGATCACCAGGGAGCTGTTTTTT. This encodes CASSLVITRELFF.

The table lists this clonotype with many counts. The chain uses TRBV5-1 and TRBJ1-4, with 10 positions matching TRBD1. The germline gives CDR1 SGHRS, CDR2 YFSETQ. There are 16 residues in the CDR3. V lost 1 base and J lost 8; bases outside the gene matches: 8. CDR3 in amino acids: CASSLTGTGVREKLFF. CDR3 nucleotides: TGCGCCAGCAGCTTGACCGGGACAGGGGTGCGGGAAAAACTGTTTTTT.

The chain is built from TRBV6-5 and TRBJ2-5, with 8 bases identical to TRBD1. The V gene's germline CDR1 is MNHEY and CDR2 SVGAGI. V shed 1 base and J 1 base; nucleotides not matched to a gene: 2. The CDR3 spans 15 residues. The CDR3 region is CASSYYGQGQETQYF. In nucleotides, the CDR3 is TGTGCCAGCAGTTACTATGGACAGGGCCAAGAGACCCAGTACTTC.

This clonotype has a handful of counts. A clone one base away is much larger, so this may be a read error. The chain employs TRBV12-3 or TRBV12-4 and TRBJ2-2; 10 positions match TRBD1. The CDR3 totals 12 residues. CDR3 nucleotide sequence: TGTGCCAGCGGGACAGGGGCCGGGGAGCTGTCTTTT. Residues: CASGTGAGELSF.

V and J are TRBV7-2 and TRBJ2-1; 8 nucleotides align to TRBD2. CDR1 is SGHTA, CDR2 FQGNSA, per germline. The CDR3 is 15 residues long. With 5 bases clipped from V and 4 bases from J, the junction kept 7 bases outside the gene matches. The CDR3 nucleotides read TGTGCCAGCAGCCCAAGCGGGAGTATATACAATGAGCAGTTCTTC. Amino acids: CASSPSGSIYNEQFF.

Concerning this clonotype: A much more abundant neighbour one base away suggests this may be a read error. The V call is TRBV29-1, the J call TRBJ2-1, with 14 bases that match TRBD2. After removal of 7 bases from V and 8 bases from J, the junction contained 7 bases not matched to a gene. CDR3 length: 14 residues. The germline V gene encodes CDR1 SQVTM and CDR2 ANQGSEA. CDR3 DNA: TGCAGCGCCCGACTAGCGGGAGGGCCGGATGAGCAGTTCTTC. Translating it yields CSARLAGGPDEQFF.

In this sample, this clonotype turned up many times. The chain couples TRBV20-1 to TRBJ2-5, with TRBD2 as a possible D gene (6 bases). The ends were cut back, 0 bases at V and 2 bases at J, with 10 bases in the middle. Germline-derived CDR1 and CDR2 are DFQATT and SNEGSKA (reference sequence). The CDR3 consists of 14 residues. The CDR3 reads CSARDWGRQETQYF. CDR3 DNA sequence: TGCAGTGCTAGAGATTGGGGGAGGCAAGAGACCCAGTACTTC.

This clonotype was seen a single time. One end of the junction varies from germline; a read error may be responsible. As DNA, the CDR3 is TGTGCCAGCAGTTTCAACTCCGGGCCAGGGAATGACAAACTGTTTTTT. Translating it yields CASSFNSGPGNDKLFF. The V and J genes are TRBV12-3 or TRBV12-4 and TRBJ1-4, with D possibly matching TRBD1 (5 bases). CDR3 length: 16 residues.

This clonotype has ten or more counts. The V call is TRBV27, the J call TRBJ1-1; D is undetermined. Trimming stripped 6 bases from V and 4 bases from J, with 12 bases between. This CDR3 has 13 residues. CDR1 and CDR2 (germline): MNHEY, SMNVEV (reference sequence). The CDR3 bases are TGTGCCAGCAGCCTTACTCGGTTCACTGAAGCTTTCTTT. This codes for CASSLTRFTEAFF.

This clonotype occurred once. The V call is TRBV19, the J call TRBJ2-5; D unresolved. CDR1 and CDR2 from the germline V gene are LNHDA and SQIVND (reference sequence). This CDR3 spans 16 amino acids. The CDR3 reads CSNSIDPGTDQETQYF. CDR3 DNA sequence: TGTTCCAATAGCATAGACCCAGGAACTGACCAAGAGACCCAGTACTTC.

The sample holds many counts of this clonotype. The chain is built from TRBV20-1 and TRBJ1-5, with a tentative D call TRBD1 (6 bases). Germline assignment: CDR1 DFQATT and CDR2 SNEGSKA (reference sequence). Trimming removed 8 bases from V and 7 bases from J, with 15 bases in between. The length of the CDR3 is 12 residues. The CDR3 sequence: CSLSTGGQPQHF. The CDR3, as DNA: TGCAGTCTATCGACAGGTGGGCAGCCCCAGCATTTT.

Comment on this clonotype: Possible read error: a much larger clone is one base away. This sequence joins TRBV3-1 and TRBJ1-1; D is uncertain. CDR3 length: 13 residues. Germline V gene sequence: CDR1 LGHDT, CDR2 YNNKEL (reference sequence). Trimming cost V 2 bases and J 8 bases, with 12 bases left between them. This chain's CDR3 is CASSQRASVEAFF. CDR3 nucleotides: TGTGCCAGCAGCCAACGAGCCAGCGTCGAAGCTTTCTTT.

The chain recombines TRBV28 with TRBJ1-4; a possible D gene is TRBD1 (5 bases). Trimming shortened V by 1 base and J by 5 bases, and 11 bases separated the two germline ends. Germline values: CDR1 MDHEN, CDR2 SYDVKM. This CDR3 comprises 15 residues. CDR3 loop: CASSLLGVGNEKLFF. DNA of the CDR3: TGTGCCAGCAGTTTATTAGGGGTTGGGAATGAAAAACTGTTTTTT.

This clonotype ranks as medium-sized. This chain links TRBV12-3 or TRBV12-4 with TRBJ2-1; maybe TRBD2 (6 bases). This CDR3 is built from 17 residues. Trimming pared 6 bases from V and 3 bases from J, leaving 21 bases between. CDR3 nucleotides: TGTGCCAGCAGCCCCTTTTCCGGGACTGCTGACTACAATGAGCAGTTCTTC. It translates to CASSPFSGTADYNEQFF.

This clonotype was seen many times. Sequence at one end of the junction differs from germline and may be a read error. The genes are TRBV7-2 and TRBJ2-1, with D perhaps TRBD1 (5 bases). CDR1 is SGHTA, CDR2 FQGNSA, per germline. CDR3 length equals 16 residues. The CDR3 DNA is TGCGCCAGCAGCTTGGGGCAGGGTCGCTCCTACAATGAGCAGTTCTTC. It specifies CASSLGQGRSYNEQFF.

This clonotype was recorded at least ten times. This rearrangement joins TRBV29-1 to TRBJ2-7, with D perhaps assigned TRBD1 or TRBD2 (5 bases each). Trimming stripped 7 bases from V and 6 bases from J, with 22 bases between. This CDR3 region has 14 residues. Germline CDR1 and CDR2: SQVTM and ANQGSEA. CDR3 nucleotide sequence: TGCAGCGCGATTTTGGACCACTGGGGGTTCGAGCAGTACTTC. This encodes CSAILDHWGFEQYF.

In its sample, this clonotype was seen a few times. The chain uses TRBV20-1 and TRBJ2-7; TRBD1 matches 10 bases. Germline loops: CDR1 DFQATT, CDR2 SNEGSKA (reference sequence). The V segment lost 3 bases and the J segment 3 bases; nucleotides outside the gene matches: 5. CDR3 size: 14 residues. CDR3 sequence reads: CSARPGQGIYEQYF. The CDR3 DNA follows: TGCAGTGCTAGGCCGGGACAGGGGATCTACGAGCAGTACTTC.

There are many counts of this clonotype. V and J are TRBV11-2 and TRBJ2-1; D is unresolved. The germline V gene encodes CDR1 SGHAT and CDR2 FQNNGV. CDR3 size: 16 residues. Trimming cost V 5 bases and J 3 bases, with 17 bases left between them. CDR3 nucleotides: TGTGCCAGCAGCCCTCTAGGCGCGGCGGTCTACAATGAGCAGTTCTTC. Protein: CASSPLGAAVYNEQFF.